These 24 T cell receptor beta chains came from one sample sequenced in a study of blood T cells in healthy people across ages. A sample-barcoded 5' primer and a J-beta primer mix were used in a second PCR of about 6 to 12 cycles. TCRdb ran MiXCR on the 5' RACE reads and lists one entry per CDR3 protein. The data show some 290,000 distinct CDR3 sequences, 27% seen once. Sample: blood. The receptors shown here come from a woman between 65 and 79 years old in good health.

Note on this clonotype: The junction shows a germline mismatch at one end, possibly a read error. DNA of the CDR3: TGTGCCAGCGGGATTTCCACCGGGGAGCGGTTTTTT. This codes for CASGISTGERFF. The rearrangement joins TRBV5-6 to TRBJ2-2, with a weak D call TRBD2 (5 bases). The CDR3 length is 12 residues. Germline V gene lookup returns CDR1 SGHDT and CDR2 YYEEEE.

This sequence joins TRBV5-1 and TRBJ2-7; D is tentatively TRBD1 or TRBD2 (5 bases each). The length of the CDR3 is 14 residues. Germline V gene lookup returns CDR1 SGHRS and CDR2 YFSETQ. With 10 bases removed from V and 0 bases from J, the gap between germline ends came to 17 bases. The CDR3 bases are TGCGCCGGCCGCAGGGACGTAAGCTCCTACGAGCAGTACTTC. Translating gives CAGRRDVSSYEQYF.

This chain links TRBV7-9 with TRBJ2-1; D is perhaps TRBD2 (5 bases). The ends were cut back, 7 bases at V and 5 bases at J, with 15 bases in the middle. The CDR3 sequence is 14 residues long. Germline CDR1 SEHNR, CDR2 FQNEAQ (reference sequence). The CDR3 DNA is TGTGCCAGCAACCATTTCGGGGTCGACAATGAGCAGTTCTTC. It translates to CASNHFGVDNEQFF.

Turning to this clonotype: Germline and junction disagree at one end, which may indicate a read error. The chain's CDR3 is CANSPRTSGGYEQYF. CDR3 sequence (DNA): TGTGCCAACAGTCCACGGACTAGCGGGGGATACGAGCAGTACTTC. The chain joins TRBV27 to TRBJ2-7; 13 nucleotides agree with TRBD2. The CDR3 sequence is 15 residues long. Germline V gene lookup returns CDR1 MNHEY and CDR2 SMNVEV (reference sequence).

This rearrangement joins TRBV20-1 to TRBJ2-1, with TRBD2 as a possible D gene (6 bases). CDR1 and CDR2 (germline): DFQATT, SNEGSKA (reference sequence). V lost 6 bases and J lost 4, with 10 bases in between. The CDR3 extends over 12 amino acids. CDR3 residues: CSALGLYNEQFF. CDR3 nucleotides: TGCAGTGCCCTTGGACTATACAATGAGCAGTTCTTC.

This clonotype has a handful of counts. The rearrangement uses TRBV7-9 and TRBJ1-4; D ambiguous. This CDR3 is built from 14 residues. The ends were cut back, 3 bases at V and 7 bases at J, with 12 bases in the middle. Per the germline V gene, CDR1 is SEHNR and CDR2 is FQNEAQ (reference sequence). The CDR3 nucleotides read TGTGCCAGCAGCTTGGGTGATCCGGGTGAAAAACTGTTTTTT. Translating it yields CASSLGDPGEKLFF.

The chain is built from TRBV6-6 and TRBJ2-6; D might be TRBD1 (6 bases). The CDR3 runs 16 residues. The ends were cut back, 1 base at V and 4 bases at J, with 11 bases in the middle. Germline V gives CDR1 MNHNY, CDR2 SVGAGI (reference sequence). The CDR3 is CASSYLGGSGANVLTF. In DNA, the CDR3 is TGTGCCAGCAGTTACTTAGGGGGATCCGGGGCCAACGTCCTGACTTTC.

The chain carries TRBV27 and TRBJ1-6; D gene unclear. Trimming left V 0 bases short and J 6 bases short, with 15 bases between. The CDR3 is 17 amino acids. The V gene's germline CDR1 is MNHEY and CDR2 SMNVEV (reference sequence). The CDR3 is CASSLSGGRRANSPLHF. CDR3 DNA: TGTGCCAGCAGTTTATCAGGCGGGAGAAGGGCTAATTCACCCCTCCACTTT.

The chain couples TRBV12-3 or TRBV12-4 to TRBJ1-2; 10 positions match TRBD1. Losses at the gene ends were 10 bases for V and 5 bases for J; bases not matched to a gene: 1. This CDR3 is built from 11 residues. In nucleotides, the CDR3 is TGTGCCACGGGACAGGGGTATGGCTACACCTTC. Its protein product is CATGQGYGYTF.

V and J are TRBV29-1 and TRBJ2-5; TRBD2 is a possible D gene (5 bases). The tail of the sequence fits TRBJ2-7 better, so the J call may be wrong. The V gene's germline CDR1 is SQVTM and CDR2 ANQGSEA. The CDR3 contains 15 residues. DNA of the CDR3: TGCAGCGTTGAAGGGGGAGCCCTCAAACCCAACGAGCAGTACTTC. Translating it yields CSVEGGALKPNEQYF.

V and J are TRBV2 and TRBJ2-5; D may correspond to TRBD1 or TRBD2 (6 bases each). The end of the DNA aligns better with TRBJ2-1, so the J call may be wrong. Looked up from germline, CDR1 is SNHLY and CDR2 is FYNNEI. The CDR3 spans 15 residues. Here the CDR3 DNA reads TGTGCCAGCAGTGAGTCCGGGGGCGGATGGAATGAGCAGTTCTTC. Translating gives CASSESGGGWNEQFF.

V is TRBV29-1 and J is TRBJ2-5, with D possibly called TRBD1 or TRBD2 (6 bases each). The CDR3 is 12 residues long. Germline CDR1 is SQVTM and CDR2 is ANQGSEA. The V end lost 2 bases, the J end lost 5 bases, and 9 bases lay between the germline ends. CDR3 amino acids: CSVEPGGETQYF. The DNA for the CDR3 is TGCAGCGTTGAACCCGGGGGCGAGACCCAGTACTTC.

This clonotype was seen at least ten times. The chain carries TRBV10-3 and TRBJ1-2; the D is unclear. The germline V gene has CDR1 ENHRY and CDR2 SYGVKD. The V and J ends lost 3 bases and 5 bases respectively, with 10 bases between them. This CDR3 is 13 amino acids long. This chain's CDR3 is CAISDQVEYGYTF. The CDR3, as DNA: TGTGCCATCAGTGACCAGGTTGAATATGGCTACACCTTC.

This clonotype was seen only a few times. The chain is built from TRBV7-2 and TRBJ2-7; maybe TRBD2 (5 bases). The CDR3 runs to 13 residues. The germline CDR1 and CDR2 sequences are SGHTA and FQGNSA. The germline V and J ends were trimmed by 2 bases and 2 bases, with 7 bases remaining between them. CDR3 in DNA: TGTGCCAGCAGCTTAAGCGGAGCCTACGAGCAGTACTTC. Translation gives CASSLSGAYEQYF.

Worth noting for this clonotype: Since no conserved phenylalanine or tryptophan closes the CDR3, a read error is the likely cause. The chain uses TRBV18 and TRBJ2-5; D unresolved. Germline V gene lookup returns CDR1 KGHSH and CDR2 LQKENI. This CDR3 has 12 residues. Trimming stripped 5 bases from V and 0 bases from J, with 4 bases between. The CDR3 is CASSSYQETQYL. The CDR3 bases are TGTGCCAGCTCATCGTACCAAGAGACCCAGTACCTC.

This clonotype was picked up a small number of times. V usage is TRBV11-2 and J usage is TRBJ1-1; D gene ambiguous. Looked up from germline, CDR1 is SGHAT and CDR2 is FQNNGV. V gave up 1 base and J gave up 5 bases, with 5 bases separating them. The CDR3 covers 12 residues. CDR3 sequence: CASSLGWTEAFF. The CDR3 nucleotides read TGTGCCAGCAGCTTAGGATGGACTGAAGCTTTCTTT.

Points on this clonotype: Germline is not matched at one junction end, which may reflect a read error. The rearrangement joins TRBV5-1 to TRBJ1-4; TRBD1 agrees at 7 bases. There are 17 residues in the CDR3. Germline V gene lookup returns CDR1 SGHRS and CDR2 YFSETQ. DNA of the CDR3: TGCGCCAGCAGTTTAACCGGGACAGCAGGAGGTAGTGAAGAACTGTTTTTT. Translated, it gives CASSLTGTAGGSEELFF.

The chain links TRBV18 to TRBJ2-5; weak D call: TRBD2 (6 bases). CDR1 is KGHSH and CDR2 is LQKENI in the germline V gene. The CDR3 length is 13 residues. Trimming took 6 bases from V and 3 from J, leaving 11 bases between them. This CDR3 is CASSGLREETQYF. The CDR3 bases are TGTGCCAGCTCCGGACTAAGAGAAGAGACCCAGTACTTC. Variable domain in full (rest from reference TRBV18 and TRBJ2-5): NAGVMQNPRHLVRRRGQEARLRCSPMKGHSHVYWYRQLPEEGLKFMVYLQKENIIDESGMPKERFSAEFPKEGPSILRIQQVVRGDSAAYFCASSGLREETQYFGPGTRLLVL.

V usage is TRBV7-3 and J usage is TRBJ2-5; D remains unclear. Per germline, CDR1 SGHTA and CDR2 FQGTGA. Trimming stripped 5 bases from V and 4 bases from J, with 14 bases between. CDR3 size: 14 residues. The CDR3 loop reads CASSPGPTAETQYF. The CDR3, as DNA: TGTGCCAGCAGCCCCGGTCCCACGGCAGAGACCCAGTACTTC.

This rearrangement joins TRBV6-6 to TRBJ2-2, with 7 bases matching TRBD1. Unmatched junction bases numbered 11, after V lost 8 bases and J lost 2 bases. Germline V CDR1 and CDR2: MNHNY, SVGAGI (reference sequence). The CDR3 is 16 residues long. The CDR3 region is CASLRTDRTNTGELFF. The DNA of the CDR3 is TGTGCCAGCCTTCGGACGGACAGGACTAACACCGGGGAGCTGTTTTTT.

This clonotype was counted a few times. This chain uses TRBV12-3 or TRBV12-4 with TRBJ2-5, with 7 bases identical to TRBD1. The CDR3 is 15 amino acids. V shed 6 bases and J 5 bases; nucleotides not matched to a gene: 12. CDR3 region: CASRAQGDPRETQYF. The CDR3 coding sequence is TGTGCCAGCAGAGCCCAGGGGGACCCCCGCGAGACCCAGTACTTC.

The chain employs TRBV7-3 and TRBJ2-7, with 11 bases aligning to TRBD2. The CDR3 runs to 15 residues. With 6 bases clipped from V and 0 bases from J, the junction kept 4 bases outside the gene matches. CDR1 and CDR2 (germline): SGHTA, FQGTGA. CDR3 residues: CASRQGTSGSYEQYF. The DNA for the CDR3 is TGTGCCAGCAGACAAGGGACTAGCGGCTCCTACGAGCAGTACTTC.

This clonotype was counted a few times. The V call is TRBV7-2, the J call TRBJ2-5; the D gene is possibly TRBD2 (5 bases). V dropped 5 bases and J dropped 5 bases, with 15 bases sitting between them. Looked up from germline, CDR1 is SGHTA and CDR2 is FQGNSA. This CDR3 has 14 residues. The CDR3, as DNA: TGTGCCAGCAGCCCAGATCGGACTGACGAGACCCAGTACTTC. This gives the protein CASSPDRTDETQYF.

This clonotype was recorded a few times. Relative to the germline gene, one junction end is altered; a read error may explain this. The chain joins TRBV28 to TRBJ2-2; D remains unclear. CDR1 and CDR2 from the germline V gene are MDHEN and SYDVKM. There are 17 residues in the CDR3. The CDR3 nucleotides read TGTGCCAGCAGTCCCCCGGCCCCTACCACGAACAACGGGGAGCTGTTTTTT. Translating it yields CASSPPAPTTNNGELFF.